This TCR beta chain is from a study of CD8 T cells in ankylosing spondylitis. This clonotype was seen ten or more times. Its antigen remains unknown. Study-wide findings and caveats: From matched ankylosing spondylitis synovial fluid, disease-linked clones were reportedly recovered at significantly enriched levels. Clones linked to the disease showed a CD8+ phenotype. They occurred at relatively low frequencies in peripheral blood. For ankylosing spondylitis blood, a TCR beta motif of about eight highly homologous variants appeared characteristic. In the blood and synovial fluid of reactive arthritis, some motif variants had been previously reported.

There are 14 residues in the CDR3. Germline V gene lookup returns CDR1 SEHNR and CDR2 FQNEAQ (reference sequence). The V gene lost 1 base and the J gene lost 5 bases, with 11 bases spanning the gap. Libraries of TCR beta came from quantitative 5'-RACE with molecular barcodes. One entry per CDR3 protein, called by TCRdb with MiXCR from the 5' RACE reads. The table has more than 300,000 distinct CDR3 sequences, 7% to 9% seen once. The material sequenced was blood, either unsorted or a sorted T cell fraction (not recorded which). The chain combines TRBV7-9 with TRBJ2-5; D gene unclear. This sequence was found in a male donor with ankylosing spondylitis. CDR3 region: CASSLVLEVETQYF. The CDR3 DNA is TGTGCCAGCAGCTTAGTCCTCGAGGTGGAGACCCAGTACTTC.